These 27 T cell receptor beta chains were all obtained from the same sample, sequenced in a study of PD-1 blockade in mismatch repair-deficient tumors. TCRdb's copy holds only in-frame clones and misses some; the assay was immunoSEQ multiplex PCR. The sample carries 100,000 or so clones, 82% recorded once. Sample: peripheral blood, taken approximately 35 weeks after starting pembrolizumab. The source is an adult with mismatch repair-deficient cancer.

This rearrangement joins TRBV29-1 to TRBJ2-5; D is possibly TRBD1 or TRBD2 (7 bases each). Trimming took 7 bases from V and 4 from J, leaving 13 bases between them. The CDR3 contains 12 residues. Germline V gives CDR1 SQVTM, CDR2 ANQGSEA. In nucleotides, the CDR3 is TGCAGCGGCGGGGGACAGTTAGAGACCCAGTACTTC. Protein sequence: CSGGGQLETQYF. The entire variable domain, with the rest obtained from reference TRBV29-1 and TRBJ2-5, is as follows: SAVISQKPSRDICQRGTSLTIQCQVDSQVTMMFWYRQQPGQSLTLIATANQGSEATYESGFVIDKFPISRPNLTFSTLTVSNMSPEDSSIYLCSGGGQLETQYFGPGTRLLVL.

This chain uses TRBV19 with TRBJ1-2; 7 nucleotides line up with TRBD1. CDR1 LNHDA and CDR2 SQIVND come from the germline V gene (reference sequence). V lost 5 bases, J lost 3 bases, and 9 bases stayed unmatched. The CDR3 loop spans 15 amino acids. CDR3 bases: TGTGCCAGTAGTCTCCACAGGGGAGGCGACTATGGCTACACCTTC. Its translation is CASSLHRGGDYGYTF.

This clone appeared once. The rearrangement links TRBV23-1 to TRBJ1-3, with unresolved D. TRBV23-1 is treated as an ORF (open reading frame) with a function not yet certain. This CDR3 is built from 15 residues. V lost 6 bases to trimming and J lost 4 bases, with 16 bases between them. CDR3 residues: CASSPVQCSGNTIYF. CDR3 nucleotide sequence: TGCGCCAGCAGCCCAGTCCAGTGTTCCGGAAACACCATATATTTT.

The chain carries TRBV2 and TRBJ2-2; D is unresolved. Trimming shortened V by 9 bases and J by 1 base, and 15 bases separated the two germline ends. The germline V gene has CDR1 SNHLY and CDR2 FYNNEI. The CDR3 spans 15 residues. CDR3 DNA: TGTGCCAGTCGGGCGCACCCACTGAACACCGGGGAGCTGTTTTTT. Protein: CASRAHPLNTGELFF.

J is TRBJ2-3 and V is TRBV30, with 16 nucleotides matching TRBD2. CDR1 GTSNPN and CDR2 SVGIG come from the germline V gene (reference sequence). The CDR3 totals 16 residues. The junction had 7 bases not matched to a gene; V was cut back by 1 base and J by 9 bases. The CDR3 protein is CAWSAGTSGRAGTQYF. The CDR3 nucleotides are TGTGCCTGGAGTGCCGGGACTAGCGGGAGGGCCGGGACGCAGTATTTT.

The rearrangement links TRBV5-8 to TRBJ1-3, with D possibly TRBD1 on 6 matching bases. Germline-derived CDR1 and CDR2 are SGHTS and YDEGEE. The germline V and J ends were trimmed by 4 bases and 4 bases, with 15 bases remaining between them. This CDR3 comprises 15 residues. CDR3 loop: CASSQDEGGGNTIYF. The CDR3 DNA sequence: TGTGCCAGCAGCCAAGATGAGGGGGGAGGAAACACCATATATTTT.

The genes are TRBV5-1 and TRBJ2-3; D not certain. Germline CDR1 and CDR2: SGHRS and YFSETQ. V was shortened by 1 base and J by 0 bases, with 6 bases between the two germline ends. The CDR3 sequence is 14 residues long. CDR3 sequence: CASSLRMSTDTQYF. CDR3 coding DNA: TGCGCCAGCAGCTTGCGGATGAGCACAGATACGCAGTATTTT.

This chain connects TRBV28 to TRBJ1-4; 10 nucleotides align to TRBD1. The CDR3 is 15 amino acids. V lost 7 bases, J lost 8 bases, and 10 bases stayed unmatched. CDR1 MDHEN and CDR2 SYDVKM come from the germline V gene. The CDR3 bases are TGTGCCAGCACTCCGGGACAGGGGCTTTGGGAAAAACTGTTTTTT. Translation: CASTPGQGLWEKLFF.

This chain joins TRBV9 and TRBJ2-2, with TRBD2 identical over 8 bases. Trimming removed 6 bases from V and 4 bases from J; junction bases left unmatched: 5. Germline V gives CDR1 SGDLS, CDR2 YYNGEE. The CDR3 has 14 residues. In DNA form, the CDR3 reads TGTGCCAGCAAAGCGAGCGGGAGCACCGGGGAGCTGTTTTTT. Residues: CASKASGSTGELFF.

The chain uses TRBV7-8 and TRBJ1-5; D gene ambiguous. In germline, CDR1 is SGHVS, CDR2 FQNEAQ. This CDR3 is 17 amino acids long. V lost 4 bases to trimming and J lost 4 bases, with 20 bases between them. The CDR3 here is CASSYKDGRVGNQPQHF. In DNA form, the CDR3 reads TGTGCCAGCAGCTACAAGGACGGACGGGTGGGGAATCAGCCCCAGCATTTT. The entire variable domain, with the rest obtained from reference TRBV7-8 and TRBJ1-5, is as follows: GAGVSQSPRYKVAKRGQDVALRCDPISGHVSLFWYQQALGQGPEFLTYFQNEAQLDKSGLPSDRFFAERPEGSVSTLKIQRTQQEDSAVYLCASSYKDGRVGNQPQHFGDGTRLSIL.

This clone was observed a single time. The chain couples TRBV7-6 to TRBJ2-5; D possibly corresponds to TRBD1 (5 bases). TRBJ2-7 matches the DNA end more closely, so the J call is doubtful. Germline loops: CDR1 SGHVS, CDR2 FNYEAQ. This CDR3 contains 14 residues. The CDR3 DNA follows: TGTGCCAGCAGCCGATACAAAGACAGCTACGAGCAGTACTTC. This translates into CASSRYKDSYEQYF.

This chain joins TRBV6-5 and TRBJ1-1; D unresolved. V was pared by 6 bases and J by 3 bases, with 8 bases between. This CDR3 is 12 amino acids long. Germline values: CDR1 MNHEY, CDR2 SVGAGI. DNA of the CDR3: TGTGCCAGCAGCCCGGGATACACTGAAGCTTTCTTT. This gives the protein CASSPGYTEAFF.

The V call is TRBV9, the J call TRBJ2-3; 7 positions match TRBD1. V gave up 4 bases and J gave up 2 bases; unmatched junction bases: 10. Germline lookup yields CDR1 SGDLS and CDR2 YYNGEE. The CDR3 is made up of 16 amino acids. CDR3 loop: CASSPHGQAPTDTQYF. The CDR3 DNA follows: TGTGCCAGCAGCCCCCACGGACAGGCGCCCACAGATACGCAGTATTTT.

This sequence joins TRBV5-5 and TRBJ1-4, with TRBD1 matching 7 bases. The CDR3 totals 16 residues. Germline V gives CDR1 SGHKS, CDR2 YYEKEE (reference sequence). The ends lost 4 bases at V and 0 bases at J; junction bases unmatched: 6. The CDR3 DNA sequence: TGTGCCAGCAGCCTCCAGGGGGTAGCAACTAATGAAAAACTGTTTTTT. This sequence encodes CASSLQGVATNEKLFF.

The V gene is TRBV29-1, the J gene TRBJ2-1; no clear D. CDR3 size: 12 residues. Germline CDR1 and CDR2: SQVTM and ANQGSEA. The V end was cut by 6 bases, the J end by 1 base, with 7 bases between. CDR3 nucleotides: TGCAGCGTGATTGGGTCCTACAATGAGCAGTTCTTC. It is translated as CSVIGSYNEQFF.

A word on this clone: The conserved phenylalanine or tryptophan normally closing the CDR3 is absent here, so this likely arose from a read error. The V call is TRBV29-1, the J call TRBJ2-7; tentative D call: TRBD1 (5 bases). This CDR3 spans 12 amino acids. Germline values: CDR1 SQVTM, CDR2 ANQGSEA. The CDR3 loop reads CSVTQGSYEQYL. DNA of the CDR3: TGCAGTGTAACCCAGGGATCCTACGAGCAGTACCTC.

The chain is built from TRBV9 and TRBJ1-1, with D possibly TRBD1 on 5 matching bases. The CDR3 runs to 15 residues. Germline CDR1 and CDR2: SGDLS and YYNGEE. V lost 3 bases and J 0 bases, leaving 12 bases between the germline ends. The CDR3 nucleotides read TGTGCCAGCAGCGCAGAGGGACTCCTGAACACTGAAGCTTTCTTT. This gives the protein CASSAEGLLNTEAFF.

This clone was picked up one time. CDR3 amino acids: CASSDPVGRAFPRDNEQFF. The CDR3 bases are TGCGCCAGCAGTGACCCAGTAGGGAGGGCATTCCCGCGAGACAATGAGCAGTTCTTC. The J gene is TRBJ2-1, the V gene TRBV10-2; 7 nucleotides match TRBD2. Germline CDR1 reads WSHSY; CDR2 reads SAAADI. The CDR3 sequence is 19 residues long. Trimming cost V 3 bases and J 5 bases; bases outside gene matches: 19.

This clone was found a few times. The J gene is TRBJ2-7, the V gene TRBV6-5; D may be TRBD1 (5 bases). The CDR3 totals 12 residues. Trimming stripped 2 bases from V and 6 bases from J, with 8 bases between. CDR1 is MNHEY, CDR2 SVGAGI, per germline. CDR3 sequence: CASSYMQGEQYF. For the CDR3, the DNA is TGTGCCAGCAGTTACATGCAGGGCGAGCAGTACTTC.

The rearrangement links TRBV5-4 to TRBJ2-5; 11 bases fit TRBD2. The germline gives CDR1 SGHNT, CDR2 YYREEE (reference sequence). This CDR3 is 15 amino acids long. J gave up 4 bases and V 0 bases, and 2 bases lay outside the gene matches. The CDR3 nucleotides read TGTGCCAGCAGCTTGGGGCTAGCGGGAGGAGAGACCCAGTACTTC. It yields the protein CASSLGLAGGETQYF. Full variable domain (missing parts from reference TRBV5-4 and TRBJ2-5): ETGVTQSPTHLIKTRGQQVTLRCSSQSGHNTVSWYQQALGQGPQFIFQYYREEENGRGNFPPRFSGLQFPNYSSELNVNALELDDSALYLCASSLGLAGGETQYFGPGTRLLVL.

This clone showed up just once. This chain links TRBV4-2 with TRBJ1-4; D is ambiguous. The germline CDR1 and CDR2 sequences are LGHNA and YNFKEQ. Between the trimmed V and J ends, which lost 0 bases and 8 bases, there was a span of 19 bases. The CDR3 sequence is 17 residues long. Written as DNA, the CDR3 is TGTGCCAGCAGCCAAGATATGGGAGAAGAGCGGAACGAAAAACTGTTTTTT. The encoded protein is CASSQDMGEERNEKLFF.

The rearrangement links TRBV5-6 to TRBJ2-6; D ambiguous. The CDR3 runs 16 residues. Trimming took 4 bases from V and 0 from J, leaving 11 bases between them. CDR1 is SGHDT, CDR2 YYEEEE, per germline. The CDR3 is CASSGTRRSGANVLTF. The CDR3 nucleotides are TGTGCCAGCAGCGGAACACGCCGCTCTGGGGCCAACGTCCTGACTTTC.

The chain links TRBV18 to TRBJ2-3, with 7 nucleotides matching TRBD1. CDR3 length: 15 residues. Per the germline V gene, CDR1 is KGHSH and CDR2 is LQKENI. The J segment lost 3 bases and the V segment lost 5 bases, leaving 8 bases of the junction unmatched. DNA for the CDR3: TGTGCCAGCTCATTTCTGCAGGGGGAAACAGATACGCAGTATTTT. Translation gives CASSFLQGETDTQYF.

V and J are TRBV28 and TRBJ2-3; 7 nucleotides line up with TRBD1. Germline V gene data show CDR1 as MDHEN and CDR2 as SYDVKM. V was clipped by 2 bases and J by 4 bases; unmatched bases: 9. CDR3 length: 16 residues. The CDR3 nucleotides read TGTGCCAGCAGTTTAGAGGGGGCAAGGTTGGCAGATACGCAGTATTTT. Translating gives CASSLEGARLADTQYF.

The gene calls are TRBV7-2 and TRBJ2-5; 8 bases line up with TRBD2. V lost 1 base to trimming and J lost 5 bases; unmatched junction nucleotides: 9. The germline gives CDR1 SGHTA, CDR2 FQGNSA. The CDR3 has 16 residues. In DNA form, the CDR3 reads TGTGCCAGCAGCTTAGGGGCAACGGGAGGGTCGGAGACCCAGTACTTC. Amino acid sequence: CASSLGATGGSETQYF.

At least ten counts were recorded for this clone. The chain combines TRBV9 with TRBJ2-1; D is perhaps TRBD2 (6 bases). V was cut by 4 bases and J by 6 bases, with 17 bases left in between. CDR1 and CDR2 from the germline V gene are SGDLS and YYNGEE. CDR3 length: 15 residues. The CDR3 spells CASSPMGDSSNEQFF. The CDR3 DNA follows: TGTGCCAGCAGCCCCATGGGGGACTCGAGCAATGAGCAGTTCTTC. The full variable domain, with the rest looked up from reference TRBV9 and TRBJ2-1, is DSGVTQTPKHLITATGQRVTLRCSPRSGDLSVYWYQQSLDQGLQFLIQYYNGEERAKGNILERFSAQQFPDLHSELNLSSLELGDSALYFCASSPMGDSSNEQFFGPGTRLTVL.

The CDR3 DNA follows: TGTGCCAGCGGTTGGGGGGGACTAGCAGGGTCTGAGCAGTTCTTC. This codes for CASGWGGLAGSEQFF. This chain connects TRBV25-1 to TRBJ2-1; 9 nucleotides agree with TRBD2. Looked up from germline, CDR1 is MGHDK and CDR2 is SYGVNS. The ends lost 8 bases at V and 9 bases at J; junction bases unmatched: 14. The CDR3 totals 15 residues.